Following are 23 T cell receptor beta chains from one sample sequenced in a study of blood T cell repertoires in COVID-19 (dated by TCRdb to 2018 to 2021). Library generation was performed with the immunoSEQ multiplex PCR assay. Drawn from immuneACCESS, this table holds only the in-frame rearrangements with V and J called that TCRdb kept. Clones are partly lost; checked studies trace under half to an unresolved V gene and leave the rest unexplained. This sample has about 190,000 clones in its table, and approximately 91% of those were observed once. The ten largest clones add up to 5.5% to 7.5% of the sample. The sample taken for sequencing was peripheral blood. These receptor sequences come from a man aged 40-49 years with acute or convalescent COVID-19.

The rearrangement links TRBV7-6 to TRBJ2-5, with D maybe TRBD2 (7 bases). Germline CDR1 and CDR2: SGHVS and FNYEAQ. The CDR3 extends over 16 amino acids. The V and J ends lost 0 bases and 4 bases respectively, with 15 bases between them. As DNA, the CDR3 is TGTGCCAGCAGCTTAGCGACGGGGGGCCCACTAGAGACCCAGTACTTC. Protein product: CASSLATGGPLETQYF.

The chain combines TRBV5-5 with TRBJ2-4, with D maybe TRBD2 (5 bases). CDR3 length equals 12 residues. Germline loops: CDR1 SGHKS, CDR2 YYEKEE (reference sequence). V shed 4 bases and J shed 13 bases, with 15 bases lying between them. CDR3 DNA sequence: TGTGCCAGCAGCGCCGGGGTCCAGGTCCAGTACTTC. Amino acid sequence: CASSAGVQVQYF.

CDR3 region: CASSYSGLANTGELFF. In nucleotides, the CDR3 is TGTGCCAGCAGTTACTCGGGACTAGCGAACACCGGGGAGCTGTTTTTT. J is TRBJ2-2 and V is TRBV6-2 or TRBV6-3, with TRBD2 matching over 8 bases. The V gene end was trimmed by 0 bases and the J gene end by 0 bases; junction bases not matched to a gene: 0. The CDR3 is 16 amino acids. Germline loops: CDR1 MNHEY, CDR2 SVGEGT.

J is TRBJ2-1 and V is TRBV18; D unresolved. V was clipped by 5 bases and J by 5 bases, with 10 bases between them. The CDR3 contains 13 residues. Germline V gene sequence: CDR1 KGHSH, CDR2 LQKENI. CDR3 sequence reads: CASSLNRDNEQFF. DNA for the CDR3: TGTGCCAGCTCATTAAACCGGGACAATGAGCAGTTCTTC.

The V gene is TRBV4-1, the J gene TRBJ2-3; 14 nucleotides match TRBD2. CDR1 is MGHRA, CDR2 YSYEKL, per germline. The CDR3 extends over 17 amino acids. Trimming at V came to 3 bases and at J to 1 base, leaving 3 bases not matched to a gene. Here the CDR3 reads CASSQLTSGGGTDTQYF. CDR3 nucleotide sequence: TGCGCCAGCAGCCAGCTGACTAGCGGGGGGGGCACAGATACGCAGTATTTT.

The genes are TRBV6-5 and TRBJ2-2, with D possibly matching TRBD1 (5 bases). CDR3 size: 14 residues. Trimming removed 9 bases at V and 7 bases at J, with 18 bases between. From germline, CDR1 is MNHEY and CDR2 SVGAGI. In DNA, the CDR3 is TGTGCCAGTATTTGGCAGGGCAAAGGCGGGGAGCTGTTTTTT. Translation gives CASIWQGKGGELFF.

The CDR3 coding sequence is TGTGCCAGCACCCGGCGGGGGCGGGGTGAAGCTTTCTTT. Encoded protein: CASTRRGRGEAFF. The chain recombines TRBV12-3 or TRBV12-4 with TRBJ1-1; TRBD1 might be the D (6 bases). The CDR3 spans 13 residues. V lost 7 bases to trimming and J lost 7 bases, with 16 bases between them.

The chain combines TRBV5-6 with TRBJ1-1; D call uncertain. Germline V gene lookup returns CDR1 SGHDT and CDR2 YYEEEE. Between the trimmed V and J ends, which lost 1 base and 5 bases, there was a span of 9 bases. The CDR3 contains 13 residues. CDR3 loop: CASSLTGWTEAFF. The CDR3, as DNA: TGTGCCAGCAGCTTGACGGGTTGGACTGAAGCTTTCTTT.

The chain uses TRBV7-2 and TRBJ1-1, with 8 bases lining up with TRBD1. Trimming took 2 bases from V and 4 from J; bases not matched to a gene: 6. The CDR3 is made up of 15 amino acids. Germline loops: CDR1 SGHTA, CDR2 FQGNSA. The CDR3, as DNA: TGTGCCAGCAGCTTAACCTTTACAGGGGGCACTGAAGCTTTCTTT. Amino acids: CASSLTFTGGTEAFF.

This chain links TRBV21-1 with TRBJ1-5; no DNA check was done on the table's D call, TRBD1. TRBV21-1 has pseudogene status. The CDR3 consists of 17 residues. As DNA, the CDR3 is TGTGCCAGCAGCAAAGCGCGGCCCGCAGGGGTTAGGCAGCCCCAGCATTTT. Translated, it gives CASSKARPAGVRQPQHF.

This clone occurred a few times. The rearrangement uses TRBV14 and TRBJ2-7; 8 bases agree with TRBD1. This CDR3 region has 16 residues. Germline-derived CDR1 and CDR2 are SGHDN and FVKESK. V dropped 2 bases and J dropped 3; count of bases not matched to a gene: 9. CDR3 coding DNA: TGTGCCAGCAGCCAATCGGGGACAGGAAGAGACTACGAGCAGTACTTC. Amino acids: CASSQSGTGRDYEQYF.

This clone was observed a single time. The genes are TRBV5-4 and TRBJ2-7; 7 bases map to TRBD1. This CDR3 contains 16 residues. V trimming: 2 bases; J trimming: 0 bases; junction bases outside the gene matches: 8. Germline assignment: CDR1 SGHNT and CDR2 YYREEE (reference sequence). CDR3 sequence (DNA): TGTGCCAGCAGCTTAATGGGCAGGGGGAGCTCCTACGAGCAGTACTTC. Translating it yields CASSLMGRGSSYEQYF. The variable domain in full, with the rest retrieved from reference TRBV5-4 and TRBJ2-7, is ETGVTQSPTHLIKTRGQQVTLRCSSQSGHNTVSWYQQALGQGPQFIFQYYREEENGRGNFPPRFSGLQFPNYSSELNVNALELDDSALYLCASSLMGRGSSYEQYFGPGTRLTVT.

The CDR3, as DNA: TGTGCCAGCACCCAGGGAGGCACTGAAGCTTTCTTT. It specifies CASTQGGTEAFF. The chain joins TRBV3-1 (or the pseudogene TRBV3-2) to TRBJ1-1; D is perhaps TRBD1 (5 bases). The germline gives CDR1 LGHDT, CDR2 YNNKEL (reference sequence). The CDR3 extends over 12 amino acids. Trimming left V 7 bases short and J 4 bases short, with 10 bases between.

The chain links TRBV5-4 to TRBJ1-2, with 9 bases lining up with TRBD1. Germline V gene data show CDR1 as SGHNT and CDR2 as YYREEE (reference sequence). V lost 0 bases to trimming and J lost 3 bases; unmatched junction nucleotides: 6. The CDR3 covers 16 residues. Written as DNA, the CDR3 is TGTGCCAGCAGCTTGGTAGGGACAGGGTGGGACTATGGCTACACCTTC. It translates to CASSLVGTGWDYGYTF.

This rearrangement joins TRBV3-1 (or the pseudogene TRBV3-2) to TRBJ2-4; tentatively, D is TRBD2 (6 bases). The V end lost 4 bases, the J end lost 2 bases, and 12 bases lay between the germline ends. The CDR3 contains 15 residues. CDR1 is LGHDT, CDR2 YNNKEL, per germline (reference sequence). The CDR3 loop is CASSRQLAPKNIQYF. For the CDR3, the DNA is TGTGCCAGCAGCCGACAACTAGCTCCCAAAAACATTCAGTACTTC.

This sequence joins TRBV10-1 and TRBJ2-3, with TRBD1 matching over 7 bases. The CDR3 runs 16 residues. Germline CDR1 and CDR2: WNHNN and SYGVQD (reference sequence). The V gene end was trimmed by 5 bases and the J gene end by 0 bases; junction bases not matched to a gene: 8. CDR3 sequence: CASSPTGNPSTDTQYF. CDR3 coding DNA: TGCGCCAGCAGTCCGACAGGGAATCCTAGCACAGATACGCAGTATTTT.

This clone was seen a few times. The rearrangement links TRBV19 to TRBJ1-4, with D unclear. This CDR3 spans 12 amino acids. The V end lost 1 base, the J end lost 7 bases, and 4 bases lay between the germline ends. Per germline, CDR1 LNHDA and CDR2 SQIVND (reference sequence). DNA of the CDR3: TGTGCCAGTAGTATAGCAGGTGAAAAACTGTTTTTT. It encodes CASSIAGEKLFF. Full variable domain (outside the CDR3, taken from reference TRBV19 and TRBJ1-4): DGGITQSPKYLFRKEGQNVTLSCEQNLNHDAMYWYRQDPGQGLRLIYYSQIVNDFQKGDIAEGYSVSREKKESFPLTVTSAQKNPTAFYLCASSIAGEKLFFGSGTQLSVL.

The V gene is TRBV5-6, the J gene TRBJ2-6; no definite D call. Trimming pared 0 bases from V and 0 bases from J, leaving 10 bases between. Per the germline V gene, CDR1 is SGHDT and CDR2 is YYEEEE. The CDR3 loop spans 17 amino acids. Here the CDR3 DNA reads TGTGCCAGCAGCTTGGTGGGCACCCCCTCTGGGGCCAACGTCCTGACTTTC. It translates to CASSLVGTPSGANVLTF.

The chain joins TRBV7-8 to TRBJ2-3; 10 nucleotides match TRBD2. Germline V gene lookup returns CDR1 SGHVS and CDR2 FQNEAQ. The CDR3 has 17 amino acids. V dropped 2 bases and J dropped 0; count of bases not matched to a gene: 5. As DNA, the CDR3 is TGTGCCAGCAGCTTACCTATAGCGGGGGGTAGCACAGATACGCAGTATTTT. Encoded protein: CASSLPIAGGSTDTQYF.

This clone has only one observation. The chain links TRBV5-1 to TRBJ2-5, with D unresolved. The V gene's germline CDR1 is SGHRS and CDR2 YFSETQ. CDR3 size: 15 residues. Trimming stripped 2 bases from V and 1 base from J, with 12 bases between. The CDR3 region has the DNA TGCGCCAGCAGCTTAACAGTCCTACCCCAAGAGACCCAGTACTTC. Translating gives CASSLTVLPQETQYF.

The J gene is TRBJ2-1, the V gene TRBV9, with 9 bases aligning to TRBD2. The CDR3 runs 19 residues. In germline, CDR1 is SGDLS, CDR2 YYNGEE. Trimming took 0 bases from V and 7 from J; bases not matched to a gene: 17. The CDR3 protein is CASSVALPSSGDSGNEQFF. DNA of the CDR3: TGTGCCAGCAGCGTAGCCCTCCCGTCTAGCGGGGACTCAGGGAATGAGCAGTTCTTC. The full variable domain, with the rest looked up from reference TRBV9 and TRBJ2-1, is DSGVTQTPKHLITATGQRVTLRCSPRSGDLSVYWYQQSLDQGLQFLIQYYNGEERAKGNILERFSAQQFPDLHSELNLSSLELGDSALYFCASSVALPSSGDSGNEQFFGPGTRLTVL.

The gene calls are TRBV19 and TRBJ1-5; D is perhaps TRBD1 (6 bases). The germline gives CDR1 LNHDA, CDR2 SQIVND (reference sequence). The CDR3 totals 14 residues. Trimming shortened V by 10 bases and J by 1 base, and 14 bases separated the two germline ends. CDR3: CATRNRASNQPQHF. The CDR3 DNA sequence: TGTGCCACCCGTAACAGGGCGAGCAATCAGCCCCAGCATTTT.

The CDR3: CASSPTGAGYGYTF. The CDR3 nucleotides are TGTGCCAGTAGTCCGACAGGGGCGGGCTATGGCTACACCTTC. The chain recombines TRBV19 with TRBJ1-2; 8 nucleotides agree with TRBD1. This CDR3 comprises 14 residues. J lost 4 bases, V lost 5 bases, and 6 bases had no gene match. CDR1 LNHDA and CDR2 SQIVND come from the germline V gene (reference sequence).